A single sample is the source of the 21 T cell receptor beta chains below, sequenced in a study of shared T cell receptors in the human thymus. Using immunoSEQ multiplex PCR, the repertoire was profiled, and TCRdb retains in-frame clones only, with some absent. The sample lists 550,000 to 800,000 clones, approximately 83% seen once, with around 0.01% in the top ten. The same specimen was also included in a second study, on human thymus T cells.

Source material: thymocytes. The source is a girl less than two years old with a congenital heart defect.

This clone was detected only a few times. The V gene is TRBV6-6, the J gene TRBJ2-7, with 10 bases fitting TRBD1. This CDR3 has 15 amino acids. V lost 0 bases and J lost 3; bases outside the gene matches: 2. Germline V CDR1 and CDR2: MNHNY, SVGAGI (reference sequence). CDR3 residues: CASSYSGQGDYEQYF. The CDR3 nucleotides read TGTGCCAGCAGTTACTCTGGACAGGGGGACTACGAGCAGTACTTC.

The chain employs TRBV5-6 and TRBJ1-2, with D possibly TRBD1 on 6 matching bases. CDR3 length: 14 residues. Germline V gene lookup returns CDR1 SGHDT and CDR2 YYEEEE. V lost 3 bases and J 7 bases, leaving 16 bases between the germline ends. DNA of the CDR3: TGTGCCAGCAGCTCTAACAGGGATGGGTGTGGCTACACCTTC. Its translation: CASSSNRDGCGYTF. Based on the CDR3 plus reference TRBV5-6 and TRBJ1-2, the full variable domain is DAGVTQSPTHLIKTRGQQVTLRCSPKSGHDTVSWYQQALGQGPQFIFQYYEEEERQRGNFPDRFSGHQFPNYSSELNVNALLLGDSALYLCASSSNRDGCGYTFGSGTRLTVV.

This clone has a handful of counts. The junction departs from the called germline gene at one end, perhaps through a read error. The same CDR3 can be traced to other DNA sequences in this sample. This chain joins TRBV7-8 and TRBJ1-6; D perhaps matches TRBD1 (5 bases). Germline CDR1 is SGHVS and CDR2 is FQNEAQ. This CDR3 contains 17 residues. The CDR3 region has the DNA TGTGCCAGCAGCTTAGCGGGGACTGGAGGCTTTTATTCCCCCCTCCACTTT. This encodes CASSLAGTGGFYSPLHF.

The chain has TRBV7-9 and TRBJ2-1; maybe TRBD1 (6 bases). CDR3 size: 14 residues. The germline CDR1 and CDR2 sequences are SEHNR and FQNEAQ (reference sequence). The germline V and J ends were trimmed by 6 bases and 3 bases, with 12 bases remaining between them. The chain's CDR3 is CASRPRQVYNEQFF. The CDR3 region has the DNA TGTGCCAGCAGACCACGACAGGTCTACAATGAGCAGTTCTTC.

The chain employs TRBV9 and TRBJ1-3; 7 bases match TRBD1. This CDR3 contains 16 residues. Trimming cost V 4 bases and J 0 bases; bases outside gene matches: 7. CDR1 is SGDLS and CDR2 is YYNGEE in the germline V gene. CDR3 sequence (DNA): TGTGCCAGCAGCCCCAAGAAGGGGGCCTCTGGAAACACCATATATTTT. This gives the protein CASSPKKGASGNTIYF.

This chain connects TRBV2 to TRBJ2-5; 7 nucleotides agree with TRBD1. The CDR3 loop spans 14 amino acids. Germline CDR1 is SNHLY and CDR2 is FYNNEI. V lost 2 bases to trimming and J lost 7 bases; unmatched junction nucleotides: 7. CDR3 protein: CASSESTGVVTQYF. DNA of the CDR3: TGTGCCAGCAGTGAAAGCACAGGGGTTGTGACCCAGTACTTC. Drawing the rest from reference TRBV2 and TRBJ2-5, the complete variable domain is EPEVTQTPSHQVTQMGQEVILRCVPISNHLYFYWYRQILGQKVEFLVSFYNNEISEKSEIFDDQFSVERPDGSNFTLKIRSTKLEDSAMYFCASSESTGVVTQYFGPGTRLLVL.

This chain connects TRBV4-1 to TRBJ1-1, with unresolved D. Per germline, CDR1 MGHRA and CDR2 YSYEKL. This CDR3 is built from 14 residues. V lost 4 bases and J 5 bases, leaving 14 bases between the germline ends. CDR3 region: CASSRWTRWTEAFF. As DNA, the CDR3 is TGCGCCAGCAGCCGTTGGACTCGGTGGACTGAAGCTTTCTTT.

The chain employs TRBV2 and TRBJ1-5; 7 bases are shared with TRBD1. Germline CDR1 is SNHLY and CDR2 is FYNNEI. Trimming took 1 base from V and 6 from J; bases not matched to a gene: 9. The CDR3 totals 16 residues. CDR3 DNA sequence: TGTGCCAGCAGTGAAGTGGGCAGGGGGAAATGTCAGCCCCAGCATTTT. The encoded protein is CASSEVGRGKCQPQHF.

This clone occurred once. This rearrangement joins TRBV14 to TRBJ2-5; 8 bases map to TRBD2. The CDR3 contains 19 residues. Germline V CDR1 and CDR2: SGHDN, FVKESK. V was clipped by 1 base and J by 7 bases; unmatched bases: 20. The CDR3 DNA is TGTGCCAGCAGCCAAGGCGATTCTATCTCGGGACTAGGGCCAGGGACCCAGTACTTC. This gives the protein CASSQGDSISGLGPGTQYF.

The genes are TRBV7-9 and TRBJ2-7; 9 bases align to TRBD1. The V gene's germline CDR1 is SEHNR and CDR2 FQNEAQ (reference sequence). The V segment lost 6 bases and the J segment 3 bases; nucleotides outside the gene matches: 9. This CDR3 comprises 15 residues. The CDR3 DNA reads TGTGCCAGCAGACCGGGACAGGGTTCATACTACGAGCAGTACTTC. This translates into CASRPGQGSYYEQYF.

A word on this clone: Other DNA sequences within the sample encode an identical CDR3. The gene calls are TRBV7-8 and TRBJ2-7, with TRBD1 matching 7 bases. Germline CDR1 reads SGHVS; CDR2 reads FQNEAQ. J gave up 0 bases and V 5 bases, and 4 bases lay outside the gene matches. The CDR3 runs to 14 residues. In DNA form, the CDR3 reads TGTGCCAGCAGCCTTGACAGGGCCTCCTACGAGCAGTACTTC. Translated, it gives CASSLDRASYEQYF.

The genes are TRBV28 and TRBJ2-5, with D possibly TRBD2 on 6 matching bases. Germline V gene lookup returns CDR1 MDHEN and CDR2 SYDVKM. The germline V and J ends were trimmed by 8 bases and 3 bases, with 10 bases remaining between them. The CDR3 is 12 residues long. The CDR3 nucleotides read TGTGCCAGCGTAGCGGACGAAGAGACCCAGTACTTC. Protein: CASVADEETQYF.

The chain carries TRBV19 and TRBJ1-1, with no clear D. Germline V gives CDR1 LNHDA, CDR2 SQIVND (reference sequence). This CDR3 is built from 14 residues. V lost 4 bases and J lost 3, with 12 bases in between. CDR3 loop: CASSRATSYTEAFF. CDR3 coding DNA: TGTGCCAGTAGTAGAGCAACGAGTTACACTGAAGCTTTCTTT.

In DNA form, the CDR3 reads TGCGCCAGCAGCCCCCTAACTAGCGATAAAGAGACCCAGTACTTC. Protein sequence: CASSPLTSDKETQYF. The gene calls are TRBV5-1 and TRBJ2-5, with TRBD2 identical over 7 bases. The CDR3 runs to 15 residues. CDR1 is SGHRS and CDR2 is YFSETQ in the germline V gene. Trimming cost V 4 bases and J 3 bases; bases outside gene matches: 9.

This chain uses TRBV27 with TRBJ1-1, with 7 bases that match TRBD1. Trimming cost V 8 bases and J 4 bases; bases outside gene matches: 10. Germline CDR1 is MNHEY and CDR2 is SMNVEV (reference sequence). This CDR3 region has 14 residues. The CDR3 nucleotides are TGTGCCAGCCTCTCAGAGGGGGCGGGCACTGAAGCTTTCTTT. Its translation is CASLSEGAGTEAFF.

The chain links TRBV5-4 to TRBJ2-7; D gene ambiguous. From germline, CDR1 is SGHNT and CDR2 YYREEE (reference sequence). The CDR3 totals 10 residues. V dropped 1 base and J dropped 7 bases, with 3 bases sitting between them. For the CDR3, the DNA is TGTGCCAGCAGCTTGTTAGAGCAGTACTTC. It encodes CASSLLEQYF.

The CDR3 DNA follows: TGTGCCAGCAGTCTGCCCCGACAGAAATATTCACCCCTCCACTTT. This translates into CASSLPRQKYSPLHF. The chain carries TRBV28 and TRBJ1-6; tentatively, D is TRBD1 (5 bases). Looked up from germline, CDR1 is MDHEN and CDR2 is SYDVKM. The CDR3 has 15 residues. V was pared by 5 bases and J by 8 bases, with 16 bases between.

The chain recombines TRBV6-5 with TRBJ2-2; the match to TRBD1 covers 8 bases. V gave up 4 bases and J gave up 7 bases; unmatched junction bases: 8. Germline CDR1 MNHEY, CDR2 SVGAGI. The CDR3 spans 15 residues. As DNA, the CDR3 is TGTGCCAGCAGTTCGCGACAGGGGCATGGCGGGGAGCTGTTTTTT. Its protein is CASSSRQGHGGELFF.

Here the CDR3 DNA reads TGTGCCAGCAGCCAACCAACAGGGGGTCCGTACAATGAGCAGTTCTTC. Protein: CASSQPTGGPYNEQFF. V gene TRBV4-2 combines with J gene TRBJ2-1; 8 positions match TRBD1. CDR1 and CDR2 from the germline V gene are LGHNA and YNFKEQ. Losses at the gene ends were 2 bases for V and 4 bases for J; bases not matched to a gene: 7. CDR3 length: 16 amino acids.

The J gene is TRBJ2-7, the V gene TRBV4-3; D gene ambiguous. The V end was cut by 3 bases, the J end by 7 bases, with 13 bases between. The CDR3 loop spans 13 amino acids. Looked up from germline, CDR1 is LGHNA and CDR2 is YSLEER. Here the CDR3 DNA reads TGCGCCAGCAGCCACGAAGCCTCTAAGGAGCAGTACTTC. Protein: CASSHEASKEQYF.

The rearrangement uses TRBV19 and TRBJ1-4; D might be TRBD1 (5 bases). The CDR3 contains 15 residues. Trimming took off 1 base at V and 8 bases at J, with 14 bases between the two ends. Germline CDR1 is LNHDA and CDR2 is SQIVND (reference sequence). This CDR3 reads CASSIAPRGGEKLFF. DNA of the CDR3: TGTGCCAGTAGTATAGCCCCTAGGGGAGGGGAAAAACTGTTTTTT.